This record concerns one T cell receptor beta chain sequence. This receptor's antigen is unknown. Per-nucleotide qualities are absent, and no much larger clonotype sits a single base away. The sample comes from a study of identical twins (dated by TCRdb to the mid-2010s). General notes on the study: To test whether fetal clonotypes persist, this study deep-sequenced TCR alpha and beta repertoires from monozygotic twins, from unrelated adults of various ages, and from cord blood. To rule out contamination, replicate twin experiments were performed at different times with different library preparation protocols.

In the germline V gene (reference sequence), CDR1 corresponds to DFQATT and CDR2 to SNEGSKA. Unmatched junction bases come to 5, with V trimmed by 1 base and J by 12 bases. Inclusive of the bounding cysteine and phenylalanine, the CDR3 is 12 residues long. Kept here is only the CDR3 DNA, which spans 36 bases and is read in frame from base 1. What the study reported, not specific to this receptor: Compared with coincidental sharing between unrelated individuals, an excess of low generation-probability sequences was observed among out-of-frame TCR alpha sequences shared between twins. Because the same donors could not be followed over many years, the conclusions depended on cross-sectional statistical analysis. In beta out-of-frame sequences, excess twin sharing was weaker, because having fewer shared sequences lowered the signal-to-noise ratio. In monozygotic twins, out-of-frame TCR alpha sharing was systematically underestimated by recombination models, although the models agreed with sharing between unrelated individuals. Abundant cord blood beta clonotypes had fewer insertions, young adult naive repertoires showed a similar but weaker trend, and memory repertoires showed no such trend. Zero-insertion analyses could be partly confounded by invariant T cells such as MAIT and iNKT, though diverse VJ usage argued against such confounding for most clonotypes.

Every donor in the study was a healthy Caucasian. Three pairs of female monozygotic twins, all aged roughly 18 to 29 years, were included in the twin cohort. The RNA used for TCR libraries was isolated from peripheral blood mononuclear cells. Libraries came from 5' RACE. The data were produced on an Illumina HiSeq 2000. Template switching introduced a universal primer binding site; the final cDNA contained a unique molecular identifier, enabling accurate counting of TCR cDNA molecules. First-strand cDNA for TCR alpha and beta chains was synthesized from specific primers in the conserved constant-segment region. Each cDNA library was double barcoded, with a SMART-Mk sample barcode plus Illumina barcodes, to control for contamination. TruSeq adapter sequences and Illumina sample barcodes were added in two successive PCR steps. The Illumina HiSeq platform was used with custom primers to sequence TCR alpha and beta cDNA libraries. On the study's bioinformatics: MiGEC processed the raw reads to extract unique molecular identifiers, while MiXCR was used to determine the CDR3 positions. Recombination models were inferred per individual with the repgenHMM and IGoR tools using an EM algorithm. Shared clonotypes were analyzed with the tcR package in R, and sharing was normalized by the product of cloneset sizes. To study raw recombination free of thymic and clonal selection effects, out-of-frame nonproductive sequences were analyzed. The public reads were reanalyzed by TCRdb: fastp trimming at Q25, MiXCR alignment, in-frame beta chains only. When rows share a CDR3 protein, they turn into one entry using the most common DNA and genes. The V and J calls were not made by the authors but by TCRdb's processing. This sample lists some 690,000 distinct CDR3 sequences; 21% were detected once. 4% to 5.5% of the sample belongs to the ten largest clones.

This sample was shared with a second study, whose subject was T cells expressing NK-cell markers. From that second study: In sorted CD3+CD56+NKG2C+, CD3+CD56+NKG2C- and CD3+CD56-NKG2C+ T-cell subsets from several donors, TCR beta-chain repertoires were profiled. Among the eight sequenced donors, seven were HCMV-seropositive and one was HCMV-seronegative. To restrict sorting to alphabetaTCR-expressing T cells, an anti-gammadeltaTCR antibody was added in several experiments. In several donors, the dominant CD3+CD56+NKG2C+ clonotypes ranked among the top 10 CD8+ clonotypes, making up about 1.0-8% of CD8+ T cells. Those dominant clonotypes were again the most abundant among CD3+CD56-NKG2C+ cells in a few donors, at about 28.3-65%. Whether the expanded NKG2C-expressing T cell clones were specific for HCMV antigens was left unclear. All eight donors whose samples were sequenced were randomly selected healthy volunteers, three of them men and five women. HCMV serostatus was determined by detecting HCMV-specific IgG in serum with a commercial ELISA kit. Bulk peripheral blood T-cell repertoires were additionally sequenced from unsorted PBMC for six donors. MIGEC handled demultiplexing of the reads and grouping by UMI, while MiTCR was used to assemble and quantify clonotypes. To remove erroneous sequences, TCR cDNA sequences were retained only when supported by two or more reads. The tcR package was used for downstream repertoire analysis, and clonotypes were matched across fractions by CDR3 nucleotide sequence plus V segment. VDJmatch was used to annotate antigen specificity against VDJdb, with one amino acid substitution in CDR3 allowed.

This clonotype was obtained from a woman aged 18-29 years in good health. The chain was built from TRBV20-1 and TRBJ1-1, and 10 bases in between align with TRBD1. The specimen was PBMCs. The CDR3 loop reads CSARVRDRGTFF. The DNA is as follows: TGCAGTGCTAGAGTACGGGACAGGGGTACTTTCTTT.